The 26 T cell receptor beta chains below were found in one sample sequenced in a study of blood T cell repertoires in COVID-19. TCRdb keeps only in-frame clones here, not all; method: immunoSEQ multiplex PCR. The repertoire holds around 150,000 clones, with approximately 90% as singletons. Sequencing used PBMCs or T cells enriched from blood (not recorded which). Receptors were obtained from a woman aged 45 to 65 who had recovered from COVID-19.

V is TRBV5-8 and J is TRBJ2-3, with D possibly TRBD2 on 5 matching bases. CDR3 length: 14 residues. V lost 5 bases to trimming and J lost 0 bases, with 10 bases between them. Germline V gene lookup returns CDR1 SGHTS and CDR2 YDEGEE. The CDR3 nucleotides are TGTGCCAGCAGAGGCGGGCTAAGCACAGATACGCAGTATTTT. Translating it yields CASRGGLSTDTQYF.

This rearrangement joins TRBV19 to TRBJ1-6; D perhaps matches TRBD1 (5 bases). The CDR3 is 15 residues long. Germline V gene data show CDR1 as LNHDA and CDR2 as SQIVND (reference sequence). The ends were cut back, 2 bases at V and 5 bases at J, with 10 bases in the middle. CDR3 sequence: CASSIRQLNNSPLHF. The CDR3 coding sequence is TGTGCCAGTAGTATACGACAGCTAAATAATTCACCCCTCCACTTT.

The V and J genes are TRBV12-3 or TRBV12-4 and TRBJ2-2; D might be TRBD2 (6 bases). The CDR3 totals 12 residues. The V end lost 7 bases, the J end lost 5 bases, and 8 bases lay between the germline ends. CDR3 sequence: CASTAGTGELFF. DNA of the CDR3: TGTGCCAGCACGGCGGGGACCGGGGAGCTGTTTTTT.

The chain has TRBV5-6 and TRBJ2-1; the match to TRBD2 covers 10 bases. The CDR3 totals 14 residues. The trim removed 4 bases at V and 6 bases at J, leaving 4 bases unmatched. The germline CDR1 and CDR2 sequences are SGHDT and YYEEEE. DNA of the CDR3: TGTGCCAGCAGCACAACTAGCGGGGCCAATGAGCAGTTCTTC. It codes for CASSTTSGANEQFF.

This clone was seen only once. The chain couples TRBV6-5 to TRBJ1-5; the match to TRBD1 covers 9 bases. With 6 bases clipped from V and 6 bases from J, the junction kept 6 bases outside the gene matches. In germline, CDR1 is MNHEY, CDR2 SVGAGI. The CDR3 consists of 14 residues. CDR3: CASRPQGAGQPQHF. CDR3 in DNA: TGTGCCAGCAGACCACAGGGGGCGGGTCAGCCCCAGCATTTT.

The chain joins TRBV2 to TRBJ1-6; TRBD1 matches 7 bases. V gave up 8 bases and J gave up 5 bases; unmatched junction bases: 6. The CDR3 totals 14 residues. Germline values: CDR1 SNHLY, CDR2 FYNNEI. In nucleotides, the CDR3 is TGTGCCAGCCACGACAGGGCTAATAATTCACCCCTCCACTTT. This codes for CASHDRANNSPLHF.

J is TRBJ2-3 and V is TRBV7-3, with TRBD1 matching over 8 bases. Germline V gives CDR1 SGHTA, CDR2 FQGTGA. The CDR3 is 14 residues long. With V trimmed by 4 bases and J by 4 bases, 4 bases remained unmatched. CDR3 DNA: TGTGCCAGCAGCTCAGGGGGCAGTTCAGATACGCAGTATTTT. This translates into CASSSGGSSDTQYF.

This clone was observed a few times. The rearrangement uses TRBV19 and TRBJ1-1; D is perhaps TRBD1 (6 bases). V gave up 5 bases and J gave up 0 bases, with 7 bases separating them. Germline-derived CDR1 and CDR2 are LNHDA and SQIVND (reference sequence). This CDR3 is built from 13 residues. The CDR3 nucleotides are TGTGCCAGTAGTGCAGGGGTGAACACTGAAGCTTTCTTT. Protein product: CASSAGVNTEAFF.

This clone was counted once. This chain joins TRBV4-2 and TRBJ2-5; 8 bases are a match to TRBD2. CDR1 is LGHNA and CDR2 is YNFKEQ in the germline V gene. This CDR3 has 16 residues. Losses at the gene ends were 4 bases for V and 0 bases for J; bases not matched to a gene: 7. CDR3 in DNA: TGTGCCAGCAGCCCGATAGCGGGGTTGTACCAAGAGACCCAGTACTTC. Its translation: CASSPIAGLYQETQYF.

The chain joins TRBV20-1 to TRBJ2-5; D is uncertain. Between the trimmed V and J ends, which lost 3 bases and 4 bases, there was a span of 12 bases. This CDR3 has 13 amino acids. Looked up from germline, CDR1 is DFQATT and CDR2 is SNEGSKA (reference sequence). The CDR3 spells CSASRGRGETQYF. CDR3 nucleotides: TGCAGTGCTAGTCGAGGTCGTGGAGAGACCCAGTACTTC.

This clone has just one count. The chain couples TRBV11-2 to TRBJ2-2, with D perhaps matching TRBD2 (6 bases). There are 14 residues in the CDR3. Between the trimmed V and J ends, which lost 5 bases and 7 bases, there was a span of 14 bases. CDR1 and CDR2 (germline): SGHAT, FQNNGV. The DNA for the CDR3 is TGTGCCAGCAGCGTGCGGGGTTGGGGCGGGGAGCTGTTTTTT. Translation gives CASSVRGWGGELFF.

V usage is TRBV5-1 and J usage is TRBJ2-6; tentatively, D is TRBD2 (5 bases). The CDR3 has 15 residues. Trimming left V 4 bases short and J 2 bases short, with 10 bases between. The germline V gene has CDR1 SGHRS and CDR2 YFSETQ. CDR3 region: CASSQAGAGANVLTF. The DNA of the CDR3 is TGCGCCAGCAGCCAAGCCGGGGCTGGGGCCAACGTCCTGACTTTC. The full variable domain, its missing parts supplied by reference TRBV5-1 and TRBJ2-6, is KAGVTQTPRYLIKTRGQQVTLSCSPISGHRSVSWYQQTPGQGLQFLFEYFSETQRNKGNFPGRFSGRQFSNSRSEMNVSTLELGDSALYLCASSQAGAGANVLTFGAGSRLTVL.

The rearrangement joins TRBV5-1 to TRBJ1-1, with D unresolved. The CDR3 totals 13 residues. Trimming took off 5 bases at V and 1 base at J, with 9 bases between the two ends. The germline CDR1 and CDR2 sequences are SGHRS and YFSETQ. The CDR3 spells CASSLLENTEAFF. The CDR3 DNA reads TGCGCCAGCAGTCTACTCGAGAACACTGAAGCTTTCTTT.

The chain is built from TRBV6-5 and TRBJ2-3; a weak D match, TRBD2 (6 bases). Per germline, CDR1 MNHEY and CDR2 SVGAGI. V lost 2 bases and J 5 bases, leaving 14 bases between the germline ends. The CDR3 spans 15 residues. CDR3 loop: CASSYRDWGLDTQYF. CDR3 nucleotides: TGTGCCAGCAGTTACCGGGACTGGGGGTTAGATACGCAGTATTTT.

This sequence joins TRBV19 and TRBJ2-3; D is possibly TRBD2 (7 bases). V was cut by 5 bases and J by 4 bases, with 13 bases left in between. Germline CDR1 and CDR2: LNHDA and SQIVND (reference sequence). The CDR3 has 14 amino acids. DNA for the CDR3: TGTGCCAGTAGTGGGCAGGGGAGGGCAGATACGCAGTATTTT. Translated: CASSGQGRADTQYF.

The V call is TRBV27, the J call TRBJ2-7; no firm D call. V was trimmed by 6 bases and J by 1 base, leaving 10 bases between them. Looked up from germline, CDR1 is MNHEY and CDR2 is SMNVEV (reference sequence). CDR3 length: 13 amino acids. CDR3 loop: CASRTASSYEQYF. Written as DNA, the CDR3 is TGTGCCAGCAGGACGGCTAGTTCCTACGAGCAGTACTTC.

The J gene is TRBJ1-6, the V gene TRBV3-1 (or the pseudogene TRBV3-2); no definite D call. V lost 1 base to trimming and J lost 6 bases, with 10 bases between them. The CDR3 contains 15 residues. Germline CDR1 is LGHDT and CDR2 is YNNKEL (reference sequence). Here the CDR3 DNA reads TGTGCCAGCAGCCAAGTAGGAGCCGCTAATTCACCCCTCCACTTT. As protein: CASSQVGAANSPLHF.

The genes are TRBV4-3 and TRBJ2-5; possibly TRBD2 for D (6 bases). CDR3 length: 16 residues. V gave up 2 bases and J gave up 5 bases, with 18 bases separating them. The germline CDR1 and CDR2 sequences are LGHNA and YSLEER. Written as DNA, the CDR3 is TGCGCCAGCAGCCAACACGGAGGGCAGGCGAGCGAGACCCAGTACTTC. Amino acids: CASSQHGGQASETQYF.

This clone appeared once. The gene calls are TRBV3-1 (or the pseudogene TRBV3-2) and TRBJ2-1, with D possibly being TRBD2 (7 bases). Per germline, CDR1 LGHDT and CDR2 YNNKEL (reference sequence). V was trimmed by 1 base and J by 7 bases, leaving 11 bases between them. The CDR3 covers 14 residues. The CDR3 protein is CASSQAGGRNEQFF. CDR3 DNA sequence: TGTGCCAGCAGCCAAGCGGGGGGCCGAAATGAGCAGTTCTTC.

The chain joins TRBV9 to TRBJ1-4; a weak D match, TRBD1 (5 bases). Trimming cost V 1 base and J 3 bases, with 10 bases left between them. Germline CDR1 is SGDLS and CDR2 is YYNGEE. The CDR3 totals 15 residues. The CDR3, as DNA: TGTGCCAGCAGCGTAACAGGACCGTCTAATGAAAAACTGTTTTTT. Translation gives CASSVTGPSNEKLFF.

CDR3 in amino acids: CSVSTGPSGNTIYF. CDR3 nucleotides: TGCAGCGTTTCGACAGGGCCCTCTGGAAACACCATATATTTT. This sequence joins TRBV29-1 and TRBJ1-3; 7 bases match TRBD1. This CDR3 contains 14 residues. CDR1 and CDR2 from the germline V gene are SQVTM and ANQGSEA. V lost 5 bases, J lost 0 bases, and 4 bases stayed unmatched. Full variable domain (rest looked up from reference TRBV29-1 and TRBJ1-3): SAVISQKPSRDICQRGTSLTIQCQVDSQVTMMFWYRQQPGQSLTLIATANQGSEATYESGFVIDKFPISRPNLTFSTLTVSNMSPEDSSIYLCSVSTGPSGNTIYFGEGSWLTVV.

The CDR3 loop is CSALPDNEQFF. The DNA for the CDR3 is TGCAGTGCCCTCCCCGACAATGAGCAGTTCTTC. The V and J genes are TRBV20-1 and TRBJ2-1, with unresolved D. Between the trimmed V and J ends, which lost 6 bases and 5 bases, there was a span of 8 bases. CDR1 DFQATT and CDR2 SNEGSKA come from the germline V gene (reference sequence). This CDR3 comprises 11 residues.

The chain recombines TRBV5-4 with TRBJ1-2, with 10 bases aligning to TRBD1. The CDR3 is 16 residues long. Germline loops: CDR1 SGHNT, CDR2 YYREEE (reference sequence). With V trimmed by 4 bases and J by 1 base, 7 bases remained unmatched. The CDR3 nucleotides read TGTGCCAGCAGCACCGGGACAGGGGCGATTAACTATGGCTACACCTTC. Its translation is CASSTGTGAINYGYTF.

J is TRBJ1-1 and V is TRBV9; no clear D gene. Germline CDR1 reads SGDLS; CDR2 reads YYNGEE. The CDR3 totals 15 residues. The V end lost 4 bases, the J end lost 1 base, and 14 bases lay between the germline ends. The chain's CDR3 is CASSLSGISNTEAFF. CDR3 DNA sequence: TGTGCCAGCAGCCTGTCCGGGATATCGAACACTGAAGCTTTCTTT.

The V gene is TRBV3-1 (or the pseudogene TRBV3-2), the J gene TRBJ1-4, with D uncertain. Trimming removed 5 bases at V and 8 bases at J, with 9 bases between. Germline CDR1 is LGHDT and CDR2 is YNNKEL (reference sequence). The CDR3 is 12 amino acids. CDR3 protein: CASSLSREKLFF. The DNA of the CDR3 is TGTGCCAGCAGCTTAAGCCGGGAAAAACTGTTTTTT.

This chain uses TRBV3-1 (or the pseudogene TRBV3-2) with TRBJ2-7; D uncertain. This CDR3 comprises 12 residues. Germline CDR1 is LGHDT and CDR2 is YNNKEL (reference sequence). Deletions cut 0 bases from V and 6 bases from J, with 6 bases between. CDR3 sequence reads: CASSQDLSEQYF. As DNA, the CDR3 is TGTGCCAGCAGCCAAGATCTATCCGAGCAGTACTTC.